Below, 12 T cell receptor beta chains from the same sample are listed, as sequenced in a study of T cells after yellow fever vaccination. TCRdb recomputed calls from the 5' RACE reads with MiXCR, one row per CDR3 protein. The table has some 600,000 distinct CDR3 sequences, less than 20% seen once; the top ten hold around 16%. Sequenced here: PBMCs, sampled 5 days after the first yellow fever vaccination. The receptors stem from a man younger than 35 who received the YFV17D yellow fever vaccine.

This clonotype was found a few times. This chain links TRBV24-1 with TRBJ2-4, with D hard to call. Germline CDR1 is KGHDR and CDR2 is SFDVKD. The germline V and J ends were trimmed by 0 bases and 0 bases, with 11 bases remaining between them. CDR3 length: 17 residues. The CDR3 coding sequence is TGTGCCACCAGTGATTTGCCACCTCCACTAGCCAAAAACATTCAGTACTTC. It is translated as CATSDLPPPLAKNIQYF.

The rearrangement joins TRBV20-1 to TRBJ1-2; no clear D. Trimming removed 1 base at V and 6 bases at J, with 9 bases between. The germline V gene encodes CDR1 DFQATT and CDR2 SNEGSKA (reference sequence). This CDR3 has 12 residues. CDR3 bases: TGCAGTGCTAGAGGTGACCCCGATGGCTACACCTTC. Residues: CSARGDPDGYTF.

This clonotype came up a few times. The chain is built from TRBV5-1 and TRBJ2-1, with 8 positions matching TRBD1. The length of the CDR3 is 15 residues. With 5 bases clipped from V and 7 bases from J, the junction kept 11 bases outside the gene matches. Germline-derived CDR1 and CDR2 are SGHRS and YFSETQ. The CDR3 DNA follows: TGCGCCAGCAGTTTTGCTCAGGGGGCGCGGAATGAGCAGTTCTTC. Amino acid sequence: CASSFAQGARNEQFF.

The chain joins TRBV20-1 to TRBJ2-3; TRBD2 aligns across 7 bases. This CDR3 spans 14 amino acids. CDR1 DFQATT and CDR2 SNEGSKA come from the germline V gene (reference sequence). J was trimmed by 6 bases and V by 4 bases; bases with no gene match: 10. The CDR3: CSAMSLGGFDTQYF. The CDR3 DNA sequence: TGCAGTGCTATGTCACTGGGGGGGTTTGATACGCAGTATTTT.

This clonotype was detected a few times. The genes are TRBV5-8 and TRBJ2-3; 8 bases agree with TRBD2. The V segment lost 0 bases and the J segment 3 bases; nucleotides outside the gene matches: 6. CDR1 and CDR2 (germline): SGHTS, YDEGEE. The CDR3 totals 16 residues. The CDR3 nucleotides are TGTGCCAGCAGCTTGGGTGTAGCGGGGTATACAGATACGCAGTATTTT. As protein: CASSLGVAGYTDTQYF.

DNA of the CDR3: TGTGCCAGCGGACAGGGTGGTGGCTACACCTTC. Amino acid sequence: CASGQGGGYTF. The rearrangement uses TRBV6-5 and TRBJ1-2, with TRBD1 matching over 8 bases. The V segment lost 8 bases and the J segment 7 bases; nucleotides outside the gene matches: 3. The CDR3 extends over 11 amino acids. CDR1 and CDR2 (germline): MNHEY, SVGAGI.

The rearrangement joins TRBV5-1 to TRBJ2-7, with D possibly being TRBD1 or TRBD2 (5 bases each). Deletions cut 3 bases from V and 6 bases from J, with 10 bases between. The CDR3 runs to 12 residues. Germline values: CDR1 SGHRS, CDR2 YFSETQ. CDR3 region: CASSSGPLEQYF. Here the CDR3 DNA reads TGCGCCAGCAGCTCGGGACCTCTCGAGCAGTACTTC.

The V and J genes are TRBV28 and TRBJ2-1; D gene ambiguous. The CDR3 loop spans 12 amino acids. V gave up 1 base and J gave up 7 bases, with 5 bases separating them. The germline CDR1 and CDR2 sequences are MDHEN and SYDVKM. CDR3 loop: CASSLFWNEQFF. The CDR3 DNA follows: TGTGCCAGCAGTTTATTTTGGAATGAGCAGTTCTTC.

This chain links TRBV4-1 with TRBJ1-2; tentatively, D is TRBD1 (5 bases). Trimming took off 0 bases at V and 4 bases at J, with 12 bases between the two ends. Germline assignment: CDR1 MGHRA and CDR2 YSYEKL. This CDR3 has 15 residues. CDR3 amino acids: CASSQDKQEIYGYTF. The CDR3 DNA follows: TGCGCCAGCAGCCAAGACAAACAGGAGATCTATGGCTACACCTTC.

This chain links TRBV7-9 with TRBJ2-5; D not resolved. CDR1 SEHNR and CDR2 FQNEAQ come from the germline V gene (reference sequence). Trimming took off 5 bases at V and 5 bases at J, with 18 bases between the two ends. This CDR3 spans 15 amino acids. The CDR3 loop is CASSPPPTKVETQYF. DNA of the CDR3: TGTGCCAGCAGCCCCCCGCCTACAAAGGTGGAGACCCAGTACTTC.

This chain uses TRBV9 with TRBJ2-3; maybe TRBD2 (7 bases). CDR1 SGDLS and CDR2 YYNGEE come from the germline V gene. V shed 0 bases and J shed 7 bases, with 12 bases lying between them. The CDR3 has 14 amino acids. CDR3 in DNA: TGTGCCAGCAGCGTAGAGGGGGGGGCCAATACGCAGTATTTT. Residues: CASSVEGGANTQYF.

This clonotype occurred a few times. The chain links TRBV2 to TRBJ2-1, with a tentative D call TRBD2 (5 bases). Trimming removed 7 bases at V and 10 bases at J, with 8 bases between. The length of the CDR3 is 10 residues. Germline loops: CDR1 SNHLY, CDR2 FYNNEI. The DNA of the CDR3 is TGTGCCAGCATCGGAGGCGAGCAGTTCTTC. Its translation is CASIGGEQFF.